This TCR beta chain was profiled in a study of cytomegalovirus exposure and HLA in healthy donors. Turning to the study itself: The 90 to 150 validation repertoires, a later analysis reported, used the same platform as the 600 to 850 repertoires from the first cohort. Study-level findings and limits: Cytomegalovirus association was assigned to around 150 TCR beta chains. In vitro assays verified that a few CMV-associated chains recognized CMV antigens specifically. The classifier, whose performance was assessed in both the original and validation cohorts, reportedly diagnosed cytomegalovirus status with high specificity and sensitivity.

Per the germline V gene, CDR1 is SQVTM and CDR2 is ANQGSEA. The V segment lost 7 bases and the J segment 2 bases; nucleotides outside the gene matches: 2. The CDR3 totals 12 residues. With respect to this clone: Its antigen is as yet unknown.

The method was immunoSEQ multiplex PCR; TCRdb's version includes in-frame clones alone and lacks a portion of them. The repertoire holds 150,000 to 250,000 clones, with 81% as singletons. The material sequenced was PBMCs. This sequence was found in a woman in her twenties or thirties in good health and CMV-seronegative. The gene calls are TRBV29-1 and TRBJ2-7; 10 nucleotides agree with TRBD2. The CDR3 region is CSALAGAYEQYF. CDR3 in DNA: TGCAGCGCGCTAGCGGGAGCCTACGAGCAGTACTTC.